One and the same sample provided the 30 T cell receptor beta chains below, sequenced in a study of PD-L1 blockade in urothelial cancer (TCRdb year 2017). The library was generated by the immunoSEQ multiplex PCR assay. The immuneACCESS repertoire file appears here via TCRdb, limited to in-frame rearrangements. These files lack a portion of the clones; in checked studies, under half of the deficit traces to unresolved V genes, and the cause of the others is not known. A total of 35,000 to 50,000 clones appear in this sample, roughly 77% of them only once. The biggest ten clones account for under 3% of the sample. This specimen consisted of PBMCs, obtained around atezolizumab (anti-PD-L1) treatment. All receptors derive from a man in his 70s with urothelial cancer.

This rearrangement joins TRBV19 to TRBJ2-3; 7 nucleotides align to TRBD2. The CDR3 runs 12 residues. Unmatched junction bases numbered 2, after V lost 4 bases and J lost 7 bases. CDR1 and CDR2 from the germline V gene are LNHDA and SQIVND (reference sequence). CDR3 coding DNA: TGTGCCAGTAGTACGGGGGGAAATACGCAGTATTTT. Protein: CASSTGGNTQYF. Using reference TRBV19 and TRBJ2-3 for the parts outside the CDR3, the full variable domain is DGGITQSPKYLFRKEGQNVTLSCEQNLNHDAMYWYRQDPGQGLRLIYYSQIVNDFQKGDIAEGYSVSREKKESFPLTVTSAQKNPTAFYLCASSTGGNTQYFGPGTRLTVL.

This sequence joins TRBV4-1 and TRBJ2-3; 9 nucleotides line up with TRBD2. Looked up from germline, CDR1 is MGHRA and CDR2 is YSYEKL. CDR3 length equals 18 residues. The V and J ends lost 3 bases and 2 bases, in that order; junction bases with no gene match: 12. In DNA, the CDR3 is TGCGCCAGCAGCCAGGAAAACTATGCGGGAGGGAACACAGATACGCAGTATTTT. It is translated as CASSQENYAGGNTDTQYF.

This chain uses TRBV5-6 with TRBJ2-5, with 10 bases lining up with TRBD1. There are 15 residues in the CDR3. Germline CDR1 and CDR2: SGHDT and YYEEEE. With V trimmed by 7 bases and J by 4 bases, 10 bases remained unmatched. The CDR3 region has the DNA TGTGCCAGCCAGACCGGGACAGGGGACGGAGAGACCCAGTACTTC. This translates into CASQTGTGDGETQYF.

J is TRBJ2-7 and V is TRBV9, with 9 bases that match TRBD1. The CDR3 is 16 amino acids. CDR1 SGDLS and CDR2 YYNGEE come from the germline V gene. V shed 0 bases and J 1 base; nucleotides not matched to a gene: 5. The CDR3: CASSVGAGQGSYEQYF. CDR3 DNA sequence: TGTGCCAGCAGCGTAGGAGCGGGACAGGGATCCTACGAGCAGTACTTC.

This clone was observed a handful of times. J is TRBJ1-1 and V is TRBV5-1; D gene unclear. From germline, CDR1 is SGHRS and CDR2 YFSETQ. V lost 3 bases and J lost 1, with 13 bases in between. The CDR3 runs 15 residues. CDR3 loop: CASSSGAESNTEAFF. The CDR3 coding sequence is TGCGCCAGCAGCTCTGGTGCAGAATCGAACACTGAAGCTTTCTTT.

This clone was seen a few times. CDR3: CASSRGGTEAFF. CDR3 DNA sequence: TGTGCCAGCAGCCGCGGTGGCACTGAAGCTTTCTTT. V gene TRBV14 combines with J gene TRBJ1-1; no clear D gene. The V gene's germline CDR1 is SGHDN and CDR2 FVKESK. V lost 4 bases and J lost 4, with 7 bases in between. CDR3 length equals 12 residues.

The V and J genes are TRBV28 and TRBJ2-3, with D hard to call. CDR3 length: 15 amino acids. Germline V gene lookup returns CDR1 MDHEN and CDR2 SYDVKM. V lost 2 bases and J lost 6, with 15 bases in between. CDR3 DNA sequence: TGTGCCAGCAGTTTAATGGCCCGCAACGGGGATACGCAGTATTTT. It translates to CASSLMARNGDTQYF.

The rearrangement links TRBV9 to TRBJ2-7, with TRBD1 matching over 7 bases. Germline CDR1 SGDLS, CDR2 YYNGEE. J was trimmed by 2 bases and V by 5 bases; bases with no gene match: 7. The CDR3 consists of 14 residues. CDR3 nucleotide sequence: TGTGCCAGCAGTTTCGGACAGGATACCTACGAGCAGTACTTC. It translates to CASSFGQDTYEQYF.

This clone was seen repeatedly, ten times or more. V gene TRBV9 combines with J gene TRBJ2-7; 11 nucleotides line up with TRBD2. With V trimmed by 4 bases and J by 2 bases, 5 bases remained unmatched. Germline CDR1 reads SGDLS; CDR2 reads YYNGEE. CDR3 length: 15 amino acids. The CDR3 spells CASSPLAGGAYEQYF. The CDR3 bases are TGTGCCAGCAGCCCCCTAGCGGGAGGTGCCTACGAGCAGTACTTC. Drawing the rest from reference TRBV9 and TRBJ2-7, the complete variable domain is DSGVTQTPKHLITATGQRVTLRCSPRSGDLSVYWYQQSLDQGLQFLIQYYNGEERAKGNILERFSAQQFPDLHSELNLSSLELGDSALYFCASSPLAGGAYEQYFGPGTRLTVT.

CDR3: CASSPAGTGGGVTQYF. The CDR3 region has the DNA TGTGCCAGTAGCCCTGCAGGGACAGGGGGTGGTGTGACCCAGTACTTC. The V gene is TRBV19, the J gene TRBJ2-5, with 11 bases matching TRBD1. The germline CDR1 and CDR2 sequences are LNHDA and SQIVND (reference sequence). This CDR3 is built from 16 residues. Unmatched junction bases numbered 13, after V lost 6 bases and J lost 7 bases.

The V and J genes are TRBV7-6 and TRBJ2-7, with 7 bases matching TRBD2. Germline CDR1 SGHVS, CDR2 FNYEAQ. The CDR3 extends over 15 amino acids. After removal of 5 bases from V and 3 bases from J, the junction contained 10 bases not matched to a gene. CDR3 nucleotide sequence: TGTGCCAGCAGCCCAACCCCCGGGACTAACTACGAGCAGTACTTC. It specifies CASSPTPGTNYEQYF.

The chain uses TRBV5-6 and TRBJ2-7; 9 bases are shared with TRBD2. The germline gives CDR1 SGHDT, CDR2 YYEEEE. The trim removed 4 bases at V and 7 bases at J, leaving 15 bases unmatched. The CDR3 extends over 16 amino acids. The CDR3 DNA sequence: TGTGCCAGCAGCCATACCTATGGCGGGAGGGCCTTAGAGCAGTACTTC. It yields the protein CASSHTYGGRALEQYF.

The rearrangement links TRBV5-1 to TRBJ2-5; 10 bases fit TRBD1. The germline V gene encodes CDR1 SGHRS and CDR2 YFSETQ. After removal of 4 bases from V and 5 bases from J, the junction contained 5 bases not matched to a gene. The CDR3 has 14 residues. The CDR3 DNA reads TGCGCCAGCAGCAGGGCGGACAGGGGGGAGACCCAGTACTTC. Translated, it gives CASSRADRGETQYF.

The rearrangement links TRBV7-9 to TRBJ1-2, with D hard to call. There are 13 residues in the CDR3. Per germline, CDR1 SEHNR and CDR2 FQNEAQ (reference sequence). Trimming pared 1 base from V and 8 bases from J, leaving 11 bases between. CDR3 bases: TGTGCCAGCAGCTTAGTAGGGCCGGGAGGCTACACCTTC. Protein sequence: CASSLVGPGGYTF.

The V gene is TRBV11-2, the J gene TRBJ2-1, with TRBD2 matching 8 bases. The germline CDR1 and CDR2 sequences are SGHAT and FQNNGV. The CDR3 length is 17 residues. V lost 2 bases and J lost 0; bases outside the gene matches: 6. CDR3 in DNA: TGTGCCAGCAGCTTACAGGCTAGCGGGTTCTCCTACAATGAGCAGTTCTTC. Translation: CASSLQASGFSYNEQFF.

This chain joins TRBV2 and TRBJ2-1; D uncertain. Germline V gene sequence: CDR1 SNHLY, CDR2 FYNNEI. The CDR3 is 12 residues long. V lost 3 bases, J lost 7 bases, and 7 bases lay in between. In nucleotides, the CDR3 is TGTGCCAGCAGTGATTTGAGGAATGAGCAGTTCTTC. Protein: CASSDLRNEQFF.

The chain joins TRBV5-1 to TRBJ1-1; TRBD1 is a possible D gene (6 bases). From germline, CDR1 is SGHRS and CDR2 YFSETQ. V shed 0 bases and J shed 4 bases, with 16 bases lying between them. CDR3 length equals 16 residues. The CDR3 region is CASSLGVKSGATEAFF. The CDR3 nucleotides are TGCGCCAGCAGCTTGGGTGTGAAATCAGGGGCCACTGAAGCTTTCTTT.

The chain is built from TRBV29-1 and TRBJ2-1, with TRBD1 matching 7 bases. V lost 6 bases to trimming and J lost 6 bases; unmatched junction nucleotides: 2. CDR1 SQVTM and CDR2 ANQGSEA come from the germline V gene. The CDR3 covers 11 residues. The CDR3, as DNA: TGCAGCGTGACAGGGTTCAATGAGCAGTTCTTC. It is translated as CSVTGFNEQFF.

The rearrangement joins TRBV5-1 to TRBJ1-1, with 7 positions matching TRBD1. Germline V lookup: CDR1 SGHRS, CDR2 YFSETQ. This CDR3 region has 19 residues. V lost 4 bases and J lost 5; bases outside the gene matches: 23. CDR3 loop: CASSRTDRGAGGRSTEAFF. The CDR3 DNA follows: TGCGCCAGCAGCCGGACAGATCGAGGGGCAGGGGGTCGGTCGACTGAAGCTTTCTTT.

The V and J genes are TRBV4-1 and TRBJ2-3; TRBD2 matches at 8 bases. The CDR3 is made up of 17 amino acids. CDR1 is MGHRA and CDR2 is YSYEKL in the germline V gene. The V segment lost 0 bases and the J segment 2 bases; nucleotides outside the gene matches: 7. This CDR3 is CASSQERLAGFTDTQYF. The CDR3 nucleotides read TGCGCCAGCAGCCAAGAACGTCTAGCGGGCTTCACAGATACGCAGTATTTT.

This chain connects TRBV30 to TRBJ2-7; 7 bases are a match to TRBD2. CDR3 length: 13 amino acids. Germline CDR1 and CDR2: GTSNPN and SVGIG (reference sequence). Trimming at V came to 1 base and at J to 4 bases, leaving 4 bases not matched to a gene. In DNA form, the CDR3 reads TGTGCCTGGAGTGAGCTAGCGGAATACGAGCAGTACTTC. Translation gives CAWSELAEYEQYF.

The J gene is TRBJ2-7, the V gene TRBV20-1; 7 bases are shared with TRBD2. Per germline, CDR1 DFQATT and CDR2 SNEGSKA (reference sequence). This CDR3 spans 11 amino acids. CDR3 DNA sequence: TGCAGCGGGGAGGGAGGCTACGAGCAGTACTTC. Translation: CSGEGGYEQYF.

This clone was counted once. CDR3 in amino acids: CASNPGTVETQYF. DNA for the CDR3: TGTGCCAGCAACCCCGGGACAGTGGAGACCCAGTACTTC. The gene calls are TRBV7-2 and TRBJ2-5, with 7 bases that match TRBD1. The CDR3 extends over 13 amino acids. Losses at the gene ends were 7 bases for V and 5 bases for J; bases not matched to a gene: 7. Germline V gene data show CDR1 as SGHTA and CDR2 as FQGNSA.

The chain has TRBV7-2 and TRBJ2-3; a possible D gene is TRBD2 (5 bases). The CDR3 is made up of 13 amino acids. Per the germline V gene, CDR1 is SGHTA and CDR2 is FQGNSA. The V gene lost 2 bases and the J gene lost 8 bases, with 11 bases spanning the gap. The CDR3 DNA follows: TGTGCCAGCAGCTTAATTGTCGGGGTTACGCAGTATTTT. Amino acids: CASSLIVGVTQYF.

This clone was seen only once. The V gene is TRBV6-1, the J gene TRBJ1-3, with unresolved D. Germline V gene data show CDR1 as MNHNS and CDR2 as SASEGT. Deletions cut 2 bases from V and 10 bases from J, with 12 bases between. The CDR3 spans 13 residues. The CDR3 DNA is TGTGCCAGCAGTGAAACATGGAGAGGGACCATATATTTT. Encoded protein: CASSETWRGTIYF.

The chain employs TRBV25-1 and TRBJ2-7, with 8 bases lining up with TRBD1. The CDR3 runs 16 residues. CDR1 and CDR2 from the germline V gene are MGHDK and SYGVNS. V shed 6 bases and J 0 bases; nucleotides not matched to a gene: 10. CDR3 in amino acids: CASSPTGEPSSYEQYF. CDR3 nucleotide sequence: TGTGCCAGCAGCCCGACAGGGGAGCCCAGCTCCTACGAGCAGTACTTC.

This clone was picked up a small number of times. This chain's CDR3 is CASSLDSSCRYF. CDR3 in DNA: TGTGCCAGCAGCCTAGATTCGTCCTGCCGGTACTTC. V usage is TRBV6-5 and J usage is TRBJ2-7; D gene ambiguous. Trimming removed 6 bases at V and 12 bases at J, with 18 bases between. Germline loops: CDR1 MNHEY, CDR2 SVGAGI. CDR3 size: 12 residues.

The genes are TRBV7-3 and TRBJ2-2; 9 nucleotides match TRBD1. The CDR3 is made up of 14 amino acids. V lost 5 bases and J lost 6; bases outside the gene matches: 4. Germline CDR1 and CDR2: SGHTA and FQGTGA. This chain's CDR3 is CASSPDRGAGELFF. CDR3 coding DNA: TGTGCCAGCAGCCCCGACAGGGGGGCCGGGGAGCTGTTTTTT. The full variable domain, in which reference TRBV7-3 and TRBJ2-2 provide the parts outside the CDR3, is GAGVSQTPSNKVTEKGKYVELRCDPISGHTALYWYRQSLGQGPEFLIYFQGTGAADDSGLPNDRFFAVRPEGSVSTLKIQRTERGDSAVYLCASSPDRGAGELFFGEGSRLTVL.

A few counts support this clone. The V and J genes are TRBV11-2 and TRBJ1-1; a possible D gene is TRBD1 (5 bases). V lost 4 bases and J lost 10, with 16 bases in between. The CDR3 consists of 13 residues. Looked up from germline, CDR1 is SGHAT and CDR2 is FQNNGV. CDR3 DNA sequence: TGTGCCAGCAGCTCCGGGGGACGTGTAGTAGCTTTCTTT. It yields the protein CASSSGGRVVAFF.

This clone has a single count. V gene TRBV19 combines with J gene TRBJ2-7, with D perhaps matching TRBD2 (5 bases). The CDR3 is 13 amino acids. CDR1 and CDR2 from the germline V gene are LNHDA and SQIVND (reference sequence). Deletions cut 3 bases from V and 2 bases from J, with 8 bases between. The CDR3 DNA sequence: TGTGCCAGTAGTATTACCGGGGCCTACGAGCAGTACTTC. This codes for CASSITGAYEQYF.